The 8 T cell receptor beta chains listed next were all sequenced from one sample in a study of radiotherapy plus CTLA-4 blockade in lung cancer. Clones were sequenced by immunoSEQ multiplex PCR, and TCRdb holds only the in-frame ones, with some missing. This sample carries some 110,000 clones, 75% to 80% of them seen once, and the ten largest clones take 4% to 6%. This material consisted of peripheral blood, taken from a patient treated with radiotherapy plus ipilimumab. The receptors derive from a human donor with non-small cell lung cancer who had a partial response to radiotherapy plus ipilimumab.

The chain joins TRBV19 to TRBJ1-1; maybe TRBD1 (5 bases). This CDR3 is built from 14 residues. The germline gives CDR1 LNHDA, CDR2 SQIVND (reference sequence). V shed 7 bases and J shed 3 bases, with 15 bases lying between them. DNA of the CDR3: TGTGCCAGTACCCGGGGGGGACTCGACACTGAAGCTTTCTTT. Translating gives CASTRGGLDTEAFF.

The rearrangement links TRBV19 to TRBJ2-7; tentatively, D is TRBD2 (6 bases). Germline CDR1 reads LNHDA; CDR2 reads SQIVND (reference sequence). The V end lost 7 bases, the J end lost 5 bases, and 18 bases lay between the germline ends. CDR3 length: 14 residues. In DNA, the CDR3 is TGTGCCAGTAAGGCAGTGCTAGCGTCTGACGAGCAGTACTTC. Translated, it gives CASKAVLASDEQYF.

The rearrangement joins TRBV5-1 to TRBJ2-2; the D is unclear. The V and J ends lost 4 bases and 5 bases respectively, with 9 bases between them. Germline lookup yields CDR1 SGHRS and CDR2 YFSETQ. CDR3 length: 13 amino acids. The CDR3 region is CASSPTWTGELFF. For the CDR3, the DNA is TGCGCCAGCAGCCCAACATGGACCGGGGAGCTGTTTTTT.

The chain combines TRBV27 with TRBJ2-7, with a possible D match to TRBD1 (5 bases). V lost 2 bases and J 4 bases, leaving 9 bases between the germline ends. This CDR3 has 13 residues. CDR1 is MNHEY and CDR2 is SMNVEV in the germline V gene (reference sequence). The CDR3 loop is CASSLRAGYEQYV. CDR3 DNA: TGTGCCAGCAGTTTACGGGCAGGGTACGAGCAGTACGTC.

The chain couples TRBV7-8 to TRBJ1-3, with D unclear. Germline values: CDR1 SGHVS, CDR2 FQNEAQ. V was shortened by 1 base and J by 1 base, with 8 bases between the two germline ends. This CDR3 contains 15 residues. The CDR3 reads CASSLVPGSGNTIYF. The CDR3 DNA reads TGTGCCAGCAGCTTAGTTCCGGGGTCTGGAAACACCATATATTTT.

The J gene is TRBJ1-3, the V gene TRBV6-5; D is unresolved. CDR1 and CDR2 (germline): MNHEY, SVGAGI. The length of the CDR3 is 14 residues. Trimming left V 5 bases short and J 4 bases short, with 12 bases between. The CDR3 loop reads CASSQTRTGNTIYF. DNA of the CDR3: TGTGCCAGCAGTCAGACTCGAACGGGAAACACCATATATTTT.

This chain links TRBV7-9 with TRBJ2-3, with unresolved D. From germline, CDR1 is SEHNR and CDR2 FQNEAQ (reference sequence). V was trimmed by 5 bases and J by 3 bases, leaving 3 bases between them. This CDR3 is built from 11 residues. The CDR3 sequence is CASSQTDTQYF. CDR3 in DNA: TGTGCCAGCAGCCAAACAGATACGCAGTATTTT. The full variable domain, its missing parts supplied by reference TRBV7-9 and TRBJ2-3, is DTGVSQNPRHKITKRGQNVTFRCDPISEHNRLYWYRQTLGQGPEFLTYFQNEAQLEKSRLLSDRFSAERPKGSFSTLEIQRTEQGDSAMYLCASSQTDTQYFGPGTRLTVL.

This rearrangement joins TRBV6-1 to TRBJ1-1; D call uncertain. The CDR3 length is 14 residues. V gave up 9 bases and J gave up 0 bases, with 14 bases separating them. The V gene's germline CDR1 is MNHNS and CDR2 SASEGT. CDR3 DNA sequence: TGTGCCAGTGCTTTACACATCATGAACACTGAAGCTTTCTTT. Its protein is CASALHIMNTEAFF.